Sequencing of this T cell receptor beta chain was carried out in a study of T cells in localized non-small cell lung cancer. Points from the study as a whole: A denser population of T cells in blood accompanied longer overall survival.

The CDR3 runs 13 residues. Germline CDR1 reads LNHNV; CDR2 reads YYDKDF (reference sequence). Trimming removed 2 bases from V and 5 bases from J, with 9 bases in between. This clone was recorded only once. Its antigen is as yet unknown. The table came from immunoSEQ multiplex PCR; TCRdb's copy has only in-frame clones and leaves some out. In the table there are under 35,000 clones, approximately 90% of which are singletons. The sequence derives from a female donor at least 60 years old with stage II lung adenocarcinoma. The source material was peripheral blood mononuclear cells, sampled before any cancer treatment. The chain recombines TRBV15 with TRBJ1-1, with D uncertain. CDR3 DNA sequence: TGTGCCACCAGCAGACCTGGATGGACTGAAGCTTTCTTT. This sequence encodes CATSRPGWTEAFF.